This T cell receptor (beta chain) came from a study of blood T cells in healthy people across ages. In its sample, this clonotype was seen once. The antigen remains unidentified. Overall study results and limits: Estimates drawn from one million T cells were deemed to understate diversity.

With 0 bases removed from V and 13 bases from J, the gap between germline ends came to 20 bases. The length of the CDR3 is 15 residues. Germline assignment: CDR1 SGHRS and CDR2 YFSETQ. Combining a sample-barcoded 5' primer with a J-beta primer mix, a second PCR ran for 7 to 11 cycles. Each of the cDNA molecules was tagged by a template-switch adaptor with 12 random nucleotides. TCRdb passed the 5' RACE reads through MiXCR, listing each CDR3 protein once. The sample includes about 1.5 million distinct CDR3 sequences, about 40% of them seen just once. This clonotype originated in a young woman in good health. The sample taken for sequencing was blood. The genes are TRBV5-1 and TRBJ2-1; tentative D call: TRBD2 (5 bases). The CDR3 loop reads CASSLGSGAKETQFF. In DNA, the CDR3 is TGCGCCAGCAGCTTGGGGAGCGGAGCTAAAGAGACCCAGTTCTTC.